This T cell receptor (beta chain) was obtained from a study of cytomegalovirus exposure and HLA in healthy donors. Study-wide context: Some 85 million unique TCRs from HLA-typed donors were held in an early data release.

PCR employed 60 Vbeta and 13 Jbeta primers. Original data processing: The count from a later analysis was some 83 million unique TCR beta chains, some 12 million of them shared. Generated by immunoSEQ multiplex PCR, the TCRdb table keeps only in-frame clones and is missing some. V and J calls and clone size are those listed in that table; D and trimming were worked out from the DNA. Of about 130,000 clones in the sample, 80% were seen once. A remark on this clone: Its cognate antigen is unknown.

The ends were cut back, 1 base at V and 0 bases at J, with 9 bases in the middle. CDR1 and CDR2 from the germline V gene are SGHTA and FQGNSA. The CDR3 has 15 residues. General observations from the study: Previous analysis showed most TCR beta V segments were productive about 87% or about 30% of the time.

The receptor's source is a man in his thirties or forties in good health. The sample was PBMCs. The chain is built from TRBV7-2 and TRBJ1-1; no reliable D call. CDR3 nucleotide sequence: TGTGCCAGCAGCTTAGAGGCGGGGATGAACACTGAAGCTTTCTTT. Its translation is CASSLEAGMNTEAFF.